In this sample, the clone carrying this T cell receptor (beta chain) turned up many times. Other DNA variants within this sample encode the same CDR3. Looked up from germline, CDR1 is MNHNS and CDR2 is SASEGT. The CDR3 spans 17 residues. V lost 6 bases and J lost 1, with 21 bases in between. TCRdb re-analyzed the PCR reads using MiXCR. The sample holds fewer than 35,000 clones; about 15% are singletons and the top ten take about a fifth. All patients were treatment-naive before thyroid surgery. This sample is drawn from a study of metastatic and nonmetastatic thyroid tumors. This chain uses TRBV6-1 with TRBJ1-2; possibly TRBD1 for D (6 bases). Specimen: blood. The clonotype comes from a male donor with papillary thyroid cancer or a benign thyroid nodule (not recorded which). Some clones in this sample may be carry-over from other donors' samples. The CDR3 loop reads CASRTPLGGAGNYGYTF. CDR3 nucleotides: TGTGCCAGCAGGACCCCTCTGGGGGGGGCCGGTAACTATGGCTACACCTTC.